This TCR beta chain was recovered during a study of T cells in Graves' hyperthyroidism and ophthalmopathy. This clonotype was observed a few times. Its specificity is not known. V was trimmed by 5 bases and J by 3 bases, leaving 10 bases between them. The CDR3 loop spans 13 amino acids. Study-wide results and limits: The authors' 13 V-J model separated ophthalmopathy from stable hyperthyroidism.

Amplified TCR beta CDR3 regions derived from RNA transcripts. RT-PCR in the first round (using the HTBI primer set) targeted the TCR CDR3. MiXCR, run by TCRdb on the multiplex PCR reads, gives a single entry per CDR3 protein. This sample has approximately 640,000 distinct CDR3 sequences, with about 45% found just once. The chain carries TRBV12-3 or TRBV12-4 and TRBJ1-2; tentatively, D is TRBD1 (6 bases). This receptor was obtained from an adult man with Graves' disease, either hyperthyroidism or ophthalmopathy (not recorded which). The sequencing sample was made of peripheral blood or thyroid tissue (not recorded which). DNA for the CDR3: TGTGCCAGCAGTGGGGGGGGCGACTATGGCTACACCTTC. Encoded protein: CASSGGGDYGYTF.